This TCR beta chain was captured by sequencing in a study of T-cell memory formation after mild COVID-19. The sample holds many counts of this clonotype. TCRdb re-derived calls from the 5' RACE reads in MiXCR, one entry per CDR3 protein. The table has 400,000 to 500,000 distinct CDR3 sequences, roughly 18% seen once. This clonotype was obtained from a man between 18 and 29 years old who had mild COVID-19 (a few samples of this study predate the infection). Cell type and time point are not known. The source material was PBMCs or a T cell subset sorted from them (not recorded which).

In DNA, the CDR3 is TGTGCCAGCAGCCAAGATTGGCTTTCAGATACGCAGTATTTT. Translated, it gives CASSQDWLSDTQYF. The genes are TRBV4-2 and TRBJ2-3; D remains unclear. The ends were cut back, 0 bases at V and 4 bases at J, with 8 bases in the middle. Per the germline V gene, CDR1 is LGHNA and CDR2 is YNFKEQ. CDR3 length equals 14 residues.